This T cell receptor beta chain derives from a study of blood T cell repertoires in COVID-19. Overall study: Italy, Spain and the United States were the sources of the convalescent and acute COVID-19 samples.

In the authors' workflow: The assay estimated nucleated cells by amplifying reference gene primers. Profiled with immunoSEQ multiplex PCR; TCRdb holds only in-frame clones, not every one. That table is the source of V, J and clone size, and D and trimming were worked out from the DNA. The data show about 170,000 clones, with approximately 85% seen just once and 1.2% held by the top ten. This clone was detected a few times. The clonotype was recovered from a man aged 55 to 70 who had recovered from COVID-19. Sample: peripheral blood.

The CDR3 here is CASTSRTSGATDTQYF. Here the CDR3 DNA reads TGTGCCAGTACCTCCCGGACTAGCGGGGCTACAGATACGCAGTATTTT. The V call is TRBV19, the J call TRBJ2-3, with TRBD2 identical over 12 bases. CDR1 is LNHDA and CDR2 is SQIVND in the germline V gene (reference sequence). J gave up 3 bases and V 7 bases, and 8 bases lay outside the gene matches. The CDR3 has 16 residues.